This T cell receptor beta chain originates from a study of blood T cell repertoires in COVID-19. The overall study: Samples of COVID-19 (acute and convalescent) were obtained from the United States, Italy and Spain. Sample material is recorded as cDNA or gDNA derived from T cells, B-cell-depleted T cells, or PBMCs.

Grouping used clinical history reported by participants in a survey and questionnaire. In the authors' methods: Estimated nucleated cell counts came from reference gene primer amplification. Using immunoSEQ multiplex PCR, the repertoire was profiled, and TCRdb retains in-frame clones only, with some absent. V and J calls and clone size are as listed in that table; D and trimming were resolved from the DNA. The sample yields 180,000 or so clones, 85% to 90% seen once. V dropped 6 bases and J dropped 7 bases, with 15 bases sitting between them. The length of the CDR3 is 13 residues. Germline V gives CDR1 SNHLY, CDR2 FYNNEI.

Sequenced: PBMCs or T cells enriched from blood (not recorded which). This clonotype was obtained from a man between 40 and 49 years old who had recovered from COVID-19. The chain is built from TRBV2 and TRBJ1-1; maybe TRBD1 (5 bases). The CDR3 bases are TGTGCCAGCAGGGGATGGGGGGATGGTGAAGCTTTCTTT. Translated: CASRGWGDGEAFF. Looking up the rest from reference TRBV2 and TRBJ1-1 gives the full variable domain: EPEVTQTPSHQVTQMGQEVILRCVPISNHLYFYWYRQILGQKVEFLVSFYNNEISEKSEIFDDQFSVERPDGSNFTLKIRSTKLEDSAMYFCASRGWGDGEAFFGQGTRLTVV.